Reported below is one T cell receptor (beta chain). The data originate from a study of blood T cell repertoires in COVID-19. Assay used: immunoSEQ multiplex PCR; TCRdb lists only in-frame clones, some missing. The profile covers approximately 490,000 clones, with roughly nine tenths appearing a single time and roughly 8.5% taken by the ten largest. The receptor was derived from a woman aged 55-69 years who had recovered from COVID-19. The sequenced sample was PBMCs or T cells enriched from blood (not recorded which).

DNA of the CDR3: TGCGCCAGCAGCGACCAGGGGGCTCTTAACTATGGCTACACCTTC. Its translation is CASSDQGALNYGYTF. The chain uses TRBV5-1 and TRBJ1-2; 8 positions match TRBD1. The CDR3 totals 15 residues. CDR1 is SGHRS, CDR2 YFSETQ, per germline. V shed 4 bases and J 1 base; nucleotides not matched to a gene: 6.